Listed here is a single T cell receptor beta chain. The CDR3 length is 14 residues. Trimming removed 0 bases from V and 6 bases from J, with 11 bases in between. Per the germline V gene, CDR1 is DFQATT and CDR2 is SNEGSKA (reference sequence). Then a second PCR, running roughly 6 to 11 cycles, was carried out with a sample-barcoded 5' primer and a J-beta primer mix. MiXCR, run by TCRdb on the 5' RACE reads, gives a single entry per CDR3 protein. The data hold hundreds of thousands of distinct CDR3 sequences, with over 40% observed a single time. Investigators took roughly 9.5 milliliters of peripheral blood from every donor. Every sample yielded at least 6 million isolated PBMCs. The sample originates from a study of blood T cells in healthy people across ages.

The sequenced sample consisted of blood. The source of this sequence is a woman of 80 years or more in good health. V usage is TRBV20-1 and J usage is TRBJ2-2; D uncertain. The chain's CDR3 is CSARDRVNPGELFF. The CDR3 coding sequence is TGCAGTGCTAGAGATCGAGTAAACCCCGGGGAGCTGTTTTTT.